Below, 20 T cell receptor beta chains from the same sample are listed, as sequenced in a study of blood T cell repertoires in COVID-19. Method: immunoSEQ multiplex PCR; TCRdb's copy keeps in-frame clones and lacks some. The sample consists of about 90,000 clones, about 85% of them appearing once. The sample consisted of peripheral blood. Receptor source: a male donor with acute or convalescent COVID-19.

V gene TRBV5-1 combines with J gene TRBJ2-1; D perhaps matches TRBD2 (6 bases). The V gene's germline CDR1 is SGHRS and CDR2 YFSETQ. V dropped 0 bases and J dropped 6 bases, with 13 bases sitting between them. The CDR3 length is 15 residues. Here the CDR3 DNA reads TGCGCCAGCAGCTTGGACGGAGGGAGGAGCAATGAGCAGTTCTTC. It is translated as CASSLDGGRSNEQFF.

The chain couples TRBV27 to TRBJ2-3; D uncertain. Germline CDR1 and CDR2: MNHEY and SMNVEV (reference sequence). V was pared by 6 bases and J by 3 bases, with 19 bases between. The CDR3 runs to 16 residues. The CDR3 DNA reads TGTGCCAGCAGCCGCCGACCCTCGGAGTGGACAGATACGCAGTATTTT. Its translation is CASSRRPSEWTDTQYF.

V gene TRBV24-1 combines with J gene TRBJ2-5; TRBD2 agrees at 14 bases. CDR1 KGHDR and CDR2 SFDVKD come from the germline V gene. The V gene end was trimmed by 4 bases and the J gene end by 4 bases; junction bases not matched to a gene: 4. The CDR3 sequence is 16 residues long. Here the CDR3 DNA reads TGTGCCACCAGTGACCGACTAGCGGGGGGGCGAGAGACCCAGTACTTC. This translates into CATSDRLAGGRETQYF.

The chain carries TRBV5-1 and TRBJ2-5; 8 nucleotides agree with TRBD2. CDR3 length: 14 residues. V was pared by 4 bases and J by 4 bases, with 6 bases of the junction left unmatched. CDR1 and CDR2 from the germline V gene are SGHRS and YFSETQ. The CDR3 here is CASSRGGQRETQYF. CDR3 nucleotide sequence: TGCGCCAGCAGCCGGGGGGGCCAGCGAGAGACCCAGTACTTC.

J is TRBJ1-2 and V is TRBV19; TRBD1 matches at 9 bases. CDR1 LNHDA and CDR2 SQIVND come from the germline V gene (reference sequence). This CDR3 is 14 amino acids long. V trimming: 10 bases; J trimming: 1 base; junction bases outside the gene matches: 7. The CDR3 loop is CATGQGTNNYGYTF. CDR3 DNA: TGTGCCACGGGACAGGGTACTAATAACTATGGCTACACCTTC.

The CDR3 reads CASSPTSGVSDTQYF. The DNA of the CDR3 is TGTGCCAGCTCACCAACTAGCGGGGTATCAGATACGCAGTATTTT. The chain employs TRBV18 and TRBJ2-3; 10 bases match TRBD2. Germline V gene lookup returns CDR1 KGHSH and CDR2 LQKENI. V dropped 2 bases and J dropped 4; count of bases not matched to a gene: 3. This CDR3 comprises 15 residues.

This chain uses TRBV5-1 with TRBJ2-3, with a weak D call TRBD1 (5 bases). This CDR3 region has 16 residues. Germline values: CDR1 SGHRS, CDR2 YFSETQ. V lost 0 bases, J lost 3 bases, and 14 bases lay in between. The CDR3 protein is CASSLVQGFGTDTQYF. The DNA of the CDR3 is TGCGCCAGCAGCTTGGTTCAGGGCTTTGGGACAGATACGCAGTATTTT.

The CDR3 sequence: CASSSTGMVYEQYF. CDR3 DNA: TGCGCCAGCAGCTCGACAGGGATGGTCTACGAGCAGTACTTC. The rearrangement joins TRBV5-1 to TRBJ2-7; 7 bases map to TRBD1. Germline CDR1 and CDR2: SGHRS and YFSETQ. Trimming removed 3 bases from V and 3 bases from J; junction bases left unmatched: 6. The CDR3 totals 14 residues.

V usage is TRBV6-5 and J usage is TRBJ1-4; TRBD1 agrees at 8 bases. V lost 7 bases to trimming and J lost 7 bases; unmatched junction nucleotides: 5. The germline V gene encodes CDR1 MNHEY and CDR2 SVGAGI. The CDR3 is 13 amino acids. The CDR3 DNA reads TGTGCCAGCATCAGGACAGGGACTGAAAAACTGTTTTTT. As protein: CASIRTGTEKLFF.

The V gene is TRBV7-9, the J gene TRBJ1-1, with 11 bases fitting TRBD1. Trimming took 1 base from V and 0 from J; bases not matched to a gene: 4. The CDR3 consists of 17 residues. In germline, CDR1 is SEHNR, CDR2 FQNEAQ (reference sequence). The chain's CDR3 is CASSLGTGGPMNTEAFF. The CDR3 DNA reads as TGTGCCAGCAGCTTAGGGACAGGGGGCCCTATGAACACTGAAGCTTTCTTT.

This clone was seen more than once but under ten times. The V and J genes are TRBV19 and TRBJ2-5; 9 bases are shared with TRBD1. The V gene end was trimmed by 3 bases and the J gene end by 3 bases; junction bases not matched to a gene: 2. The CDR3 has 14 amino acids. The germline V gene has CDR1 LNHDA and CDR2 SQIVND (reference sequence). The CDR3 sequence is CASSIGTGKETQYF. Written as DNA, the CDR3 is TGTGCCAGTAGTATTGGGACAGGGAAAGAGACCCAGTACTTC.

This clone occurred a few times. CDR3 coding DNA: TGTGCCAGCAGCTTAGCCACAGGGGATTATGGCTACACCTTC. Its translation: CASSLATGDYGYTF. The rearrangement links TRBV7-9 to TRBJ1-2; 7 nucleotides match TRBD1. V trimming: 0 bases; J trimming: 5 bases; junction bases outside the gene matches: 3. The germline gives CDR1 SEHNR, CDR2 FQNEAQ (reference sequence). There are 14 residues in the CDR3.

The rearrangement uses TRBV6-5 and TRBJ2-1, with 12 bases identical to TRBD2. Per germline, CDR1 MNHEY and CDR2 SVGAGI. Trimming cost V 6 bases and J 7 bases; bases outside gene matches: 7. CDR3 size: 15 residues. Here the CDR3 DNA reads TGTGCCAGCAGCCCGACTAGCGGGGGAACTAATGAGCAGTTCTTC. Residues: CASSPTSGGTNEQFF.

The chain is built from TRBV30 and TRBJ1-1, with D maybe TRBD1 (6 bases). The CDR3 covers 14 residues. The V gene lost 0 bases and the J gene lost 3 bases, with 11 bases spanning the gap. The germline CDR1 and CDR2 sequences are GTSNPN and SVGIG (reference sequence). The CDR3 nucleotides are TGTGCCTGGAGTGTAACAGGGTTAGACACTGAAGCTTTCTTT. It yields the protein CAWSVTGLDTEAFF.

This rearrangement joins TRBV5-1 to TRBJ1-6; 7 positions agree with TRBD1. Looked up from germline, CDR1 is SGHRS and CDR2 is YFSETQ. The CDR3 is 14 amino acids. J was trimmed by 8 bases and V by 2 bases; bases with no gene match: 4. This CDR3 reads CASSLQGFDSPLHF. The CDR3 DNA follows: TGCGCCAGCAGCTTACAGGGGTTTGATTCACCCCTCCACTTT.

The chain employs TRBV9 and TRBJ2-3, with D possibly matching TRBD2 (6 bases). Looked up from germline, CDR1 is SGDLS and CDR2 is YYNGEE. Trimming cost V 0 bases and J 0 bases, with 8 bases left between them. The CDR3 is 15 residues long. Here the CDR3 reads CASSVGGGSTDTQYF. CDR3 coding DNA: TGTGCCAGCAGCGTAGGTGGAGGGAGCACAGATACGCAGTATTTT.

This chain joins TRBV2 and TRBJ2-5, with TRBD2 matching over 7 bases. V gave up 0 bases and J gave up 3 bases; unmatched junction bases: 10. The CDR3 is 17 residues long. Germline V gives CDR1 SNHLY, CDR2 FYNNEI. The CDR3 loop is CASSEALGGGIKETQYF. As DNA, the CDR3 is TGTGCCAGCAGTGAAGCGCTTGGGGGGGGAATAAAAGAGACCCAGTACTTC.

The rearrangement uses TRBV6-6 and TRBJ1-2; 8 nucleotides agree with TRBD1. Looked up from germline, CDR1 is MNHNY and CDR2 is SVGAGI (reference sequence). With V trimmed by 6 bases and J by 7 bases, 7 bases remained unmatched. This CDR3 region has 13 residues. The CDR3 DNA reads as TGTGCCAGCAGCTCCAGGGGGCCGAGTGGCTACACCTTC. This encodes CASSSRGPSGYTF.

This chain uses TRBV28 with TRBJ1-1; 8 bases are a match to TRBD1. The CDR3 loop spans 15 amino acids. J was trimmed by 1 base and V by 4 bases; bases with no gene match: 5. CDR1 and CDR2 from the germline V gene are MDHEN and SYDVKM. Here the CDR3 DNA reads TGTGCCAGCAGTTCCCCGGGACAGGCGAACACTGAAGCTTTCTTT. This codes for CASSSPGQANTEAFF. Using reference TRBV28 and TRBJ1-1 for the parts outside the CDR3, the full variable domain is DVKVTQSSRYLVKRTGEKVFLECVQDMDHENMFWYRQDPGLGLRLIYFSYDVKMKEKGDIPEGYSVSREKKERFSLILESASTNQTSMYLCASSSPGQANTEAFFGQGTRLTVV.

The V gene is TRBV28, the J gene TRBJ1-2; 9 positions agree with TRBD1. CDR3 size: 14 residues. Germline assignment: CDR1 MDHEN and CDR2 SYDVKM. J gave up 3 bases and V 6 bases, and 5 bases lay outside the gene matches. The CDR3 region has the DNA TGTGCCAGCAGAACAGGGGGCTTTGACTATGGCTACACCTTC. Translation: CASRTGGFDYGYTF.